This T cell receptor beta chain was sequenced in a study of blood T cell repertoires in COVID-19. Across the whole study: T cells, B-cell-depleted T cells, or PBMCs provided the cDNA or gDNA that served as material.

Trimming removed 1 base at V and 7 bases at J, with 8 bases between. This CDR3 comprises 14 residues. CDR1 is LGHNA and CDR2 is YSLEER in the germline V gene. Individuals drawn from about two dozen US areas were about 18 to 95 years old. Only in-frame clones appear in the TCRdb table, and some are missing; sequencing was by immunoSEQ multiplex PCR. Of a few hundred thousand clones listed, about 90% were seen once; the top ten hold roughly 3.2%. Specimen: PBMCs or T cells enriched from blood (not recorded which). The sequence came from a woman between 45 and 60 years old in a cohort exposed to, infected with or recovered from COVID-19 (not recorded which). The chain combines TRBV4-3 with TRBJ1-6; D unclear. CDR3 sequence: CASSQGGFNSPLHF. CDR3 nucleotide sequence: TGCGCCAGCAGCCAAGGTGGCTTCAATTCACCCCTCCACTTT.